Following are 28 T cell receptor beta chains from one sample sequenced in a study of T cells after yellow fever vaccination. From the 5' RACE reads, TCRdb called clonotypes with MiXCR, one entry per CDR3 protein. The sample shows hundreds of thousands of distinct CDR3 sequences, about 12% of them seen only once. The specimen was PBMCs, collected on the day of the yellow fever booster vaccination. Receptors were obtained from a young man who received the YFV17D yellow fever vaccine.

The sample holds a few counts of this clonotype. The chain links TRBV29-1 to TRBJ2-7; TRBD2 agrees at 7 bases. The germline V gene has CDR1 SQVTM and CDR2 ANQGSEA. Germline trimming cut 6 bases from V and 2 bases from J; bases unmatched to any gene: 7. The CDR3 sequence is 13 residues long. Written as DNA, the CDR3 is TGCAGCGTGAGGGGACTACTCACCTACGAGCAGTACTTC. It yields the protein CSVRGLLTYEQYF.

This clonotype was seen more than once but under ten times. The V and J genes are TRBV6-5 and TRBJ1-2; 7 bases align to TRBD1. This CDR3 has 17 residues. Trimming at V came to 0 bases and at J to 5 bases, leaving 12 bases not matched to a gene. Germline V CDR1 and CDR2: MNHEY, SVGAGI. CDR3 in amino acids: CASSYSGGRGRGYGYTF. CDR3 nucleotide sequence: TGTGCCAGCAGTTACTCAGGGGGAAGGGGGCGAGGGTATGGCTACACCTTC.

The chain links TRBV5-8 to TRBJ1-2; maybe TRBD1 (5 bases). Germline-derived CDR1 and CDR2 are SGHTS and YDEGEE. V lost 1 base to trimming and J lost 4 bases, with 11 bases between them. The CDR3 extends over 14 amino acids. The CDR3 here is CASSLQGPLYGYTF. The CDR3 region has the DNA TGTGCCAGCAGCTTGCAGGGCCCCCTCTATGGCTACACCTTC.

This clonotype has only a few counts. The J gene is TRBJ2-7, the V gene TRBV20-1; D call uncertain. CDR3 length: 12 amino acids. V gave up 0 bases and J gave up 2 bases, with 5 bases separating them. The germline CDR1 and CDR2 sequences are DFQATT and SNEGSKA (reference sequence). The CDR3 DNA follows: TGCAGTGCTAGAGAATTTGCCTACGAGCAGTACTTC. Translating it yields CSAREFAYEQYF.

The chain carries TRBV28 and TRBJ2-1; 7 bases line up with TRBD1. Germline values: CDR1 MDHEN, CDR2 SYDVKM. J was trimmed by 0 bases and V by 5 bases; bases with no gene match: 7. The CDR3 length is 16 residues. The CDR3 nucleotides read TGTGCCAGCAGTGGGGACAGCTCCAGCTCCTACAATGAGCAGTTCTTC. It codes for CASSGDSSSSYNEQFF.

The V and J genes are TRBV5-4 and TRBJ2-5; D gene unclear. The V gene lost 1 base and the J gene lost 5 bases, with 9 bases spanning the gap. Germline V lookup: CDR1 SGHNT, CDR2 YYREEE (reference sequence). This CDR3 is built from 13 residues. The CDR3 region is CASSLQKWETQYF. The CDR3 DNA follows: TGTGCCAGCAGCTTGCAAAAATGGGAGACCCAGTACTTC.

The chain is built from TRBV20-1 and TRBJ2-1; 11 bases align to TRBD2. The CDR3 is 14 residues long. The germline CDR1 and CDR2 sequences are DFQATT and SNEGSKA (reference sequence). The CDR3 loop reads CSAGLAVSYNEQFF. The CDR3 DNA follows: TGCAGCGCGGGACTAGCGGTCTCCTACAATGAGCAGTTCTTC.

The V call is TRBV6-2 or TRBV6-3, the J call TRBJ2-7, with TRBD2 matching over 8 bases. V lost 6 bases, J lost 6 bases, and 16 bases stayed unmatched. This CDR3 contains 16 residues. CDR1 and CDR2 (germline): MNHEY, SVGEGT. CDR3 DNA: TGTGCCAGCAGCCGAGAACAAGCGGGAGTAGGTGGCGAGCAGTACTTC. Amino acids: CASSREQAGVGGEQYF.

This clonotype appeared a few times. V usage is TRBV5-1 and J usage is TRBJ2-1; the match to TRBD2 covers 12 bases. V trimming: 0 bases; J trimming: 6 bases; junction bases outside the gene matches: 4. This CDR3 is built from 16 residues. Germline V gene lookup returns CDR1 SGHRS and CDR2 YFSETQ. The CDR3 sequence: CASSLGTSGAVNEQFF. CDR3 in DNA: TGCGCCAGCAGCTTGGGGACTAGCGGGGCCGTCAATGAGCAGTTCTTC.

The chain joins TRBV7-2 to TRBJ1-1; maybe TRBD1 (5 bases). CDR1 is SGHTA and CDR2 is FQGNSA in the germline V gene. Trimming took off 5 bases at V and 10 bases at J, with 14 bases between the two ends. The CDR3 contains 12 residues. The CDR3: CASSLGVKAAFF. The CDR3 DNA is TGTGCCAGCAGCCTAGGGGTCAAGGCAGCTTTCTTT.

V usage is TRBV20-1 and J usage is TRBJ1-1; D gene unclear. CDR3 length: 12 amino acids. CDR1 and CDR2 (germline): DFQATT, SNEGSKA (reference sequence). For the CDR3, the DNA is TGCAGCCACGTTCGGCTGTCCCCTGAAGCTTTCTTT. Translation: CSHVRLSPEAFF.

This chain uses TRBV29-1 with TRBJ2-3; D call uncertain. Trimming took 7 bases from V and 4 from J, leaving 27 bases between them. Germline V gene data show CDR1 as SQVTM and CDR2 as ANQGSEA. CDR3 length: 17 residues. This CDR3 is CSARVGLVTSRSDTQYF. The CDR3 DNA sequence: TGCAGCGCCCGGGTTGGGCTAGTCACCTCGCGTTCAGATACGCAGTATTTT.

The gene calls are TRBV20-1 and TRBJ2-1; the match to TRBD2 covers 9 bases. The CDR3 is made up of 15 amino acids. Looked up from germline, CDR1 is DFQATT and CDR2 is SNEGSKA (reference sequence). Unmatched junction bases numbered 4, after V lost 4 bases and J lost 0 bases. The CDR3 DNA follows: TGCAGTGCTACCAGCGGGAGGAACTCCTACAATGAGCAGTTCTTC. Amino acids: CSATSGRNSYNEQFF.

CDR3 coding DNA: TGTGCCAGCAGCCGAATCGGGGGGGCCCACGAGCAGTACTTC. Amino acid sequence: CASSRIGGAHEQYF. V is TRBV5-4 and J is TRBJ2-7; 8 positions match TRBD2. CDR1 is SGHNT, CDR2 YYREEE, per germline (reference sequence). The CDR3 totals 14 residues. The V segment lost 4 bases and the J segment 5 bases; nucleotides outside the gene matches: 8.

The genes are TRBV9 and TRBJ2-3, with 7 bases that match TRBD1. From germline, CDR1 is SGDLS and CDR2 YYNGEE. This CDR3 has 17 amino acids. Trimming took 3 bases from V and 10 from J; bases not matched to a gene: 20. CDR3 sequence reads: CASSALPGQTSWRAQYF. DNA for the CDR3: TGTGCCAGCAGCGCCCTTCCGGGACAGACCTCTTGGCGGGCGCAGTATTTT.

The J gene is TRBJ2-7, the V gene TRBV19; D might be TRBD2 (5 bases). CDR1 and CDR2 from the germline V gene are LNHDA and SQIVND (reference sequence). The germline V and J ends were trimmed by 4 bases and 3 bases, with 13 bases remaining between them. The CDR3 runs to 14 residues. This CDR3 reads CASSRIVGDYEQYF. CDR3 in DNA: TGTGCCAGTAGTAGGATAGTGGGAGACTACGAGCAGTACTTC.

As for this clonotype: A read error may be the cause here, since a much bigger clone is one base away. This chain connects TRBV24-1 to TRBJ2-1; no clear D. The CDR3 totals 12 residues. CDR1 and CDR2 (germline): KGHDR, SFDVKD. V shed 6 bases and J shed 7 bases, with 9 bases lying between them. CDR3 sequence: CATSYWKNEQFF. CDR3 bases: TGTGCCACCAGTTATTGGAAGAATGAGCAGTTCTTC.

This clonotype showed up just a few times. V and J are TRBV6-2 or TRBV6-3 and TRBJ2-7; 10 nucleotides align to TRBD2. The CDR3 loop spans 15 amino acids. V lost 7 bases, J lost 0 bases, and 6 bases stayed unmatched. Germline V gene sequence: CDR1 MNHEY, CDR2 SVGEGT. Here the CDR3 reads CASTQTSGSSYEQYF. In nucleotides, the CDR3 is TGTGCCAGCACCCAGACTAGCGGGTCCTCCTACGAGCAGTACTTC.

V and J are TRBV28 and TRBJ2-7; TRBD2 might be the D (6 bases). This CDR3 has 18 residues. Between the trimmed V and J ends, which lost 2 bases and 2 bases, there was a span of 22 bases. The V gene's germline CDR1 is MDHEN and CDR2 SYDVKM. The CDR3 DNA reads TGTGCCAGCAGTTTAACCTCCGGGACTTACGACCCAACCTACGAGCAGTACTTC. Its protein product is CASSLTSGTYDPTYEQYF.

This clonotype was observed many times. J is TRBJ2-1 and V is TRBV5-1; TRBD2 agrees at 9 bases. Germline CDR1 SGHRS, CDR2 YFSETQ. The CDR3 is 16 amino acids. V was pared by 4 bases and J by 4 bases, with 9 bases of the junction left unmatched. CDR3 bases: TGCGCCAGCAGCCGCAGTAGCGGGAGTTCTTACAATGAGCAGTTCTTC. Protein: CASSRSSGSSYNEQFF. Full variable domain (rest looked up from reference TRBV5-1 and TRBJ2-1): KAGVTQTPRYLIKTRGQQVTLSCSPISGHRSVSWYQQTPGQGLQFLFEYFSETQRNKGNFPGRFSGRQFSNSRSEMNVSTLELGDSALYLCASSRSSGSSYNEQFFGPGTRLTVL.

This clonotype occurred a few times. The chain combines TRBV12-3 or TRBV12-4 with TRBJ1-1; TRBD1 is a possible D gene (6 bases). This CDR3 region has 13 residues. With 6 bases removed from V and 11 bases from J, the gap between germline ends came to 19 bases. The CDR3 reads CASSSPTGLGAFF. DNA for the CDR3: TGTGCCAGCAGCTCTCCAACAGGGCTCGGGGCTTTCTTT.

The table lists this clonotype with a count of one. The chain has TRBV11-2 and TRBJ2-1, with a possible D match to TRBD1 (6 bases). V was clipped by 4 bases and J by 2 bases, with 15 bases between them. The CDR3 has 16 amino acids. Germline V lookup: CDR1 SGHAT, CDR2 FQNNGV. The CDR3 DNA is TGTGCCAGCAGCTCGATAACAGGGACCACCTACAATGAGCAGTTCTTC. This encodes CASSSITGTTYNEQFF.

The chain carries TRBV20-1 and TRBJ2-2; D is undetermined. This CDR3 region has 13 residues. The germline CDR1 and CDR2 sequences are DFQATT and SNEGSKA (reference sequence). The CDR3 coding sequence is TGCAGCTCAAAGATGACGAACACCGGGGAGCTGTTTTTT. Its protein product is CSSKMTNTGELFF.

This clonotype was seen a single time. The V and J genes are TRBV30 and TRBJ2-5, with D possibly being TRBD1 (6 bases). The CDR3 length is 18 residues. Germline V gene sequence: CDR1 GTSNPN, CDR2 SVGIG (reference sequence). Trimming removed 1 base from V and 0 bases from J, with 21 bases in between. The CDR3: CAWSANLGGQPYQETQYF. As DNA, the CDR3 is TGTGCCTGGAGTGCCAATTTAGGGGGTCAGCCCTACCAAGAGACCCAGTACTTC. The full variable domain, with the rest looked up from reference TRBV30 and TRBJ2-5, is SQTIHQWPATLVQPVGSPLSLECTVEGTSNPNLYWYRQAAGRGLQLLFYSVGIGQISSEVPQNLSASRPQDRQFILSSKKLLLSDSGFYLCAWSANLGGQPYQETQYFGPGTRLLVL.

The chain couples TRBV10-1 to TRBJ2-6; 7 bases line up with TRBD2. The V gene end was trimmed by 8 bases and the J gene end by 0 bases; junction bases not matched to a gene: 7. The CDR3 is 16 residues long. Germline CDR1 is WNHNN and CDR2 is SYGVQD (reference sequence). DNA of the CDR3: TGCGCCAGCTCGCCAGGGACTACCTCTGGGGCCAACGTCCTGACTTTC. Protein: CASSPGTTSGANVLTF.

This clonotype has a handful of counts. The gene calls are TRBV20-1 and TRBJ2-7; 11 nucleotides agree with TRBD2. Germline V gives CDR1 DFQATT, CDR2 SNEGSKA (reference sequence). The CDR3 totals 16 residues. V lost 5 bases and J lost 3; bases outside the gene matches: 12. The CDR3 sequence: CSALSGRDTLIYEQYF. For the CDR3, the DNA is TGCAGTGCTCTTAGCGGGAGGGATACCTTGATCTACGAGCAGTACTTC.

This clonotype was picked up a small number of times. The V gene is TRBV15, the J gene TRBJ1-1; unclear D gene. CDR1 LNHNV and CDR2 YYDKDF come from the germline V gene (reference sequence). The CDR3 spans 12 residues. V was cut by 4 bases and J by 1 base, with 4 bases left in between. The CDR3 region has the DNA TGTGCCACCAGCACAGCGAACACTGAAGCTTTCTTT. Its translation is CATSTANTEAFF.

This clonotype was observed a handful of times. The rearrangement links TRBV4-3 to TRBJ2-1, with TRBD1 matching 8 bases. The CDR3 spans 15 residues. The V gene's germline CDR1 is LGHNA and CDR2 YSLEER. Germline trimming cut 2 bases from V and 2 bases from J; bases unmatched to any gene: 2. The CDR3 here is CASSQRTGPYNEQFF. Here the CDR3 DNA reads TGCGCCAGCAGCCAAAGGACAGGGCCCTACAATGAGCAGTTCTTC.